The 16 T cell receptor beta chains reported below all come from one sample, sequenced in a study of cytomegalovirus exposure and HLA in healthy donors. Sequencing used immunoSEQ multiplex PCR; TCRdb keeps in-frame clones, though not all of them. The sample lists some 140,000 clones; 80% to 90% were seen once. Sequenced input: PBMCs. The receptor source for this set is a man younger than 35 in good health and CMV-seropositive.

The CDR3 sequence: CASSLNREAGNTIYF. The CDR3 bases are TGTGCCAGCAGCTTAAACAGGGAAGCTGGAAACACCATATATTTT. This chain joins TRBV7-2 and TRBJ1-3; D might be TRBD1 (6 bases). Trimming removed 2 bases at V and 2 bases at J, with 10 bases between. The CDR3 sequence is 15 residues long. Germline loops: CDR1 SGHTA, CDR2 FQGNSA.

CDR3 nucleotide sequence: TGTGCCAGCAGTGACCCCAGGCAGAACTATGGCTACACCTTC. Its translation is CASSDPRQNYGYTF. The chain carries TRBV6-1 and TRBJ1-2; D gene unclear. V was pared by 3 bases and J by 2 bases, with 10 bases between. This CDR3 contains 14 residues. Per germline, CDR1 MNHNS and CDR2 SASEGT.

V usage is TRBV9 and J usage is TRBJ2-3; D unclear. This CDR3 has 17 amino acids. Trimming took off 0 bases at V and 0 bases at J, with 14 bases between the two ends. Germline V lookup: CDR1 SGDLS, CDR2 YYNGEE. The CDR3 spells CASSVEFRMTSTDTQYF. CDR3 DNA: TGTGCCAGCAGCGTAGAGTTTCGGATGACTAGCACAGATACGCAGTATTTT.

This rearrangement joins TRBV7-9 to TRBJ2-2, with a possible D match to TRBD1 (6 bases). Trimming removed 1 base at V and 0 bases at J, with 18 bases between. The CDR3 length is 19 residues. The germline V gene encodes CDR1 SEHNR and CDR2 FQNEAQ (reference sequence). DNA for the CDR3: TGTGCCAGCAGCTTAGTAGGGGGTGAGAGGACCGCGAACACCGGGGAGCTGTTTTTT. Its translation: CASSLVGGERTANTGELFF.

J is TRBJ2-7 and V is TRBV5-1; 9 bases fit TRBD1. V lost 2 bases, J lost 6 bases, and 3 bases stayed unmatched. The CDR3 spans 13 residues. Germline V CDR1 and CDR2: SGHRS, YFSETQ. CDR3 DNA: TGCGCCAGCAGCTTACAGGGGGCGGCCGAGCAGTACTTC. Its protein product is CASSLQGAAEQYF. The variable domain in full, with the rest retrieved from reference TRBV5-1 and TRBJ2-7, is KAGVTQTPRYLIKTRGQQVTLSCSPISGHRSVSWYQQTPGQGLQFLFEYFSETQRNKGNFPGRFSGRQFSNSRSEMNVSTLELGDSALYLCASSLQGAAEQYFGPGTRLTVT.

This clone was counted once. The chain combines TRBV29-1 with TRBJ2-1; TRBD2 might be the D (6 bases). Trimming took off 3 bases at V and 6 bases at J, with 12 bases between the two ends. The germline CDR1 and CDR2 sequences are SQVTM and ANQGSEA. The CDR3 spans 13 residues. Written as DNA, the CDR3 is TGCAGCGTTGAGCGGGGTTTATTCAATGAGCAGTTCTTC. It yields the protein CSVERGLFNEQFF.

J is TRBJ1-1 and V is TRBV5-1; TRBD1 aligns across 9 bases. Unmatched junction bases numbered 7, after V lost 5 bases and J lost 5 bases. Germline CDR1 SGHRS, CDR2 YFSETQ. This CDR3 is built from 14 residues. The CDR3 here is CASSDGTGHTEAFF. The DNA of the CDR3 is TGCGCCAGCAGTGACGGGACAGGGCATACTGAAGCTTTCTTT.

The rearrangement links TRBV25-1 to TRBJ1-2; 7 positions agree with TRBD1. This CDR3 has 14 amino acids. The germline V gene encodes CDR1 MGHDK and CDR2 SYGVNS. Trimming removed 3 bases from V and 8 bases from J; junction bases left unmatched: 9. CDR3 DNA: TGTGCCAGCAGTGAGGAGGGGGCGAGGGCCGGCTACACCTTC. Protein sequence: CASSEEGARAGYTF.

V usage is TRBV19 and J usage is TRBJ1-2, with D unresolved. This CDR3 has 16 residues. V was trimmed by 3 bases and J by 0 bases, leaving 14 bases between them. Germline CDR1 reads LNHDA; CDR2 reads SQIVND (reference sequence). CDR3 loop: CASSIRRLRTNYGYTF. CDR3 nucleotide sequence: TGTGCCAGTAGTATCCGCCGTTTGCGGACTAACTATGGCTACACCTTC.

The rearrangement links TRBV5-1 to TRBJ1-6; 7 positions match TRBD1. The CDR3 has 14 residues. Germline-derived CDR1 and CDR2 are SGHRS and YFSETQ. The J segment lost 11 bases and the V segment lost 2 bases, leaving 7 bases of the junction unmatched. The CDR3 sequence is CASSLGTDAPPLHF. In DNA, the CDR3 is TGCGCCAGCAGCTTAGGGACAGACGCGCCACCCCTCCACTTT.

The DNA for the CDR3 is TGTGCCAGTAGTAAACAGCCAGACTCTGGAAACACCATATATTTT. Translating it yields CASSKQPDSGNTIYF. The chain has TRBV19 and TRBJ1-3; the D is unclear. V lost 4 bases and J 0 bases, leaving 10 bases between the germline ends. CDR3 length equals 15 residues. The germline CDR1 and CDR2 sequences are LNHDA and SQIVND (reference sequence).

This clone was seen a handful of times. The rearrangement uses TRBV4-3 and TRBJ1-3; D is uncertain. This CDR3 contains 12 residues. In germline, CDR1 is LGHNA, CDR2 YSLEER. Trimming cost V 0 bases and J 9 bases, with 6 bases left between them. The CDR3 DNA is TGCGCCAGCAGCCAAGATAGGAGCACCATATATTTT. Residues: CASSQDRSTIYF.

The rearrangement uses TRBV5-1 and TRBJ2-7; 9 bases are shared with TRBD2. This CDR3 comprises 16 residues. Germline V lookup: CDR1 SGHRS, CDR2 YFSETQ. Losses at the gene ends were 1 base for V and 1 base for J; bases not matched to a gene: 6. The CDR3: CASSLPASGVSYEQYF. Written as DNA, the CDR3 is TGCGCCAGCAGCTTGCCCGCTAGCGGGGTTTCCTACGAGCAGTACTTC.

This clone has at least ten counts. This sequence joins TRBV4-1 and TRBJ1-1; 7 bases are shared with TRBD1. J lost 5 bases, V lost 2 bases, and 11 bases had no gene match. Germline V CDR1 and CDR2: MGHRA, YSYEKL. CDR3 length: 16 residues. DNA for the CDR3: TGCGCCAGCAGCCAAATGCAGGGGGGAATGAGTACTGAAGCTTTCTTT. Translation: CASSQMQGGMSTEAFF.

The chain uses TRBV7-9 and TRBJ2-7, with 7 bases matching TRBD1. With V trimmed by 2 bases and J by 4 bases, 11 bases remained unmatched. This CDR3 contains 16 residues. CDR1 is SEHNR and CDR2 is FQNEAQ in the germline V gene (reference sequence). The CDR3 loop reads CASSLIASTGLYEQYF. The DNA of the CDR3 is TGTGCCAGCAGCTTAATTGCCTCGACAGGGTTATACGAGCAGTACTTC.

The V and J genes are TRBV6-1 and TRBJ2-6, with D hard to call. Germline lookup yields CDR1 MNHNS and CDR2 SASEGT. Trimming left V 7 bases short and J 4 bases short, with 11 bases between. The CDR3 consists of 14 residues. The CDR3 sequence is CASTESGGANVLTF. The DNA of the CDR3 is TGTGCCAGCACCGAATCAGGAGGGGCCAACGTCCTGACTTTC.